Described below is a single TCR beta chain sequence and its context. No antigen is known for it. Documented time point: persistent/refractory GD, antithyroid drugs over 5 years with positive TRAb. PBMC RNA served as the TCR library source. Graves' disease diagnoses followed American Thyroid Association guidelines. Building the TCR beta libraries relied on iRepertoire HTBI primers, and CDR3 regions underwent Arm-PCR. TCRdb re-derived calls from the multiplex PCR reads in MiXCR, one entry per CDR3 protein. This sample has approximately 290,000 distinct CDR3 sequences; around 20% occur once, and the top ten carry approximately 53%. Between the trimmed V and J ends, which lost 4 bases and 7 bases, there was a span of 20 bases. CDR3 length equals 15 residues. The germline V gene has CDR1 KGHSH and CDR2 LQKENI. The sample belongs to a study of regulatory T cells in long-lasting Graves disease. Overall study findings and caveats: Persistent disease preferred TRBV28, TRBJ1-2 and TRBJ2-5; new disease, TRBV20-1 and TRBJ2-1. Limited sample numbers may have lowered accuracy.

The receptor was derived from a female donor with Graves disease. This specimen consisted of peripheral blood mononuclear cells (PBMCs), obtained when the disease was refractory, from a patient treated with antithyroid drugs. V usage is TRBV18 and J usage is TRBJ2-7, with D maybe TRBD2 (7 bases). The CDR3 bases are TGTGCCAGCTCACAATACGCGGGGGCCGGGAGAGAGCAGTACTTC. Translating it yields CASSQYAGAGREQYF.